This T cell receptor beta chain comes out of a study of cytomegalovirus exposure and HLA in healthy donors. Study-level results: Reports showed the classifier diagnosing cytomegalovirus status with high specificity and sensitivity.

V dropped 0 bases and J dropped 3 bases, with 8 bases sitting between them. Germline-derived CDR1 and CDR2 are LGHNA and YNFKEQ. The length of the CDR3 is 14 residues. Profiling relied on immunoSEQ multiplex PCR, and the TCRdb table lists in-frame clones only, not all of them. The sample comprises a few hundred thousand clones, roughly 89% of which are singletons, and 0.83% rests with the top ten. As concerns this clone: Its antigen is undetermined.

The receptor's source is a young woman in good health and CMV-seronegative. The chain uses TRBV4-2 and TRBJ1-1; D remains unclear. Sequenced input: PBMCs. The CDR3 spells CASSQERGDTEAFF. The CDR3 DNA sequence: TGTGCCAGCAGCCAAGAGCGGGGAGACACTGAAGCTTTCTTT.